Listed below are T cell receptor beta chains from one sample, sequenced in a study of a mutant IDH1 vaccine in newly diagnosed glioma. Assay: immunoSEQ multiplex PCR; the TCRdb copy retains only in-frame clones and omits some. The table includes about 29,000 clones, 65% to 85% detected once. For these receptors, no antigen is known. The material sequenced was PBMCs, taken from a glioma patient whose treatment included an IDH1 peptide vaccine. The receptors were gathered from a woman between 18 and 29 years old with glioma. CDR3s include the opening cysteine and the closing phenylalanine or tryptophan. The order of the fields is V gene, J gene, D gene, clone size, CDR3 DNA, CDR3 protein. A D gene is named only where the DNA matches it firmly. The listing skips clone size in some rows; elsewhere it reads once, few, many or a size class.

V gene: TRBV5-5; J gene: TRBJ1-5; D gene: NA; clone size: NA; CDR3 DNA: TGTGCCAGCCGGACAGATCTCAATCAGCCCCAGCATTTT; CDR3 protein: CASRTDLNQPQHF
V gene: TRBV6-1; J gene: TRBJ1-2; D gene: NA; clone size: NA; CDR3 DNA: TGTGCCAGCAGTGGGGGGCTAGGCTATGGCTACACCTTC; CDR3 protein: CASSGGLGYGYTF
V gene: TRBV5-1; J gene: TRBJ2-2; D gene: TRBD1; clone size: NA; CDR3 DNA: TGCGCCAGCAGCAACAGGACAGGGACGGGGGAGCTGTTTTTT; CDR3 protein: CASSNRTGTGELFF
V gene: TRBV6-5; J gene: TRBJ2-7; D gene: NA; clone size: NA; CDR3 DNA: TGTGCCAGCAGTGGGATAAGCGAGCAGTACTTC; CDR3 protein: CASSGISEQYF
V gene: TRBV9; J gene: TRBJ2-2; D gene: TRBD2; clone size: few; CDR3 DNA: TGTGCCAGCAGCGTATTGTCTAGCGGGGTCACCGGGGAGCTGTTTTTT; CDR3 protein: CASSVLSSGVTGELFF
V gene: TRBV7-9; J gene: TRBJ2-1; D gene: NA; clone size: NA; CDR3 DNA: TGTGCCAGCATGTTGGGGTCTTACAATGAGCAGTTCTTC; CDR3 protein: CASMLGSYNEQFF
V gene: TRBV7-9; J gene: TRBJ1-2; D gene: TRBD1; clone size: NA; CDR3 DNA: TGTGCCAGCAGCTTAGCGCAGGGACAGGGTTTATATGGCTACACCTTC; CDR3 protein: CASSLAQGQGLYGYTF
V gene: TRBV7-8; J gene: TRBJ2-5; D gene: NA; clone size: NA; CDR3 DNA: TGTGCCAGCAGCTTAGAACTCCAAGAGACCCAGTACTTC; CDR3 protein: CASSLELQETQYF
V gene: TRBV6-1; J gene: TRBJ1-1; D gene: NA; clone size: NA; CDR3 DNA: TGTGCCAGCAGTGAAGCGCTTCACAGGGTCACTGAAGCTTTCTTT; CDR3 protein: CASSEALHRVTEAFF
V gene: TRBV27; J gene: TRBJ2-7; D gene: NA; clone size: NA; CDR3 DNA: TGTGCAAGCTCGGCCCGAGGGGCAGAATCCTACGAGCAGTACTTC; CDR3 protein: CASSARGAESYEQYF
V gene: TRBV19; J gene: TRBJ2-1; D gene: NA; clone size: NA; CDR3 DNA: TGTGCCAGTAAGTACTTAGCGGACCACAATGAGCAGTTCTTC; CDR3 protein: CASKYLADHNEQFF
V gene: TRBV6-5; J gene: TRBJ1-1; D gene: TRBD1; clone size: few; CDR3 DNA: TGTGCCAGCAGCCCGTCCGCGACAGGGGTTGGTAAAGCTTTCTTT; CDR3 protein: CASSPSATGVGKAFF
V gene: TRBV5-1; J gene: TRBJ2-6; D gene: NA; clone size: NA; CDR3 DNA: TGCGCCAGCAGCCCCCCAGGGACACCTAACTCTGGGGCCAACGTCCTGACTTTC; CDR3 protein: CASSPPGTPNSGANVLTF
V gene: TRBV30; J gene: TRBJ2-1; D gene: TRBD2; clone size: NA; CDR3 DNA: TGTGCCTGGAGTGTACGGGGGGGGACGACGCTAGTGAATGAGCAGTTCTTC; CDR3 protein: CAWSVRGGTTLVNEQFF
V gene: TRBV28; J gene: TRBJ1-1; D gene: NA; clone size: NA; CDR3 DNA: TGTGCCAGCAGTTTTAGCTTAACTGAAGCTTTCTTT; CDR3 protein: CASSFSLTEAFF
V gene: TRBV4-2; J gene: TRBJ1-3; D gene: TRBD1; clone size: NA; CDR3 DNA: TGTGCCAGCAGCCAAGACCCGACAGGGAATGGAAACACCATATATTTT; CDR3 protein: CASSQDPTGNGNTIYF
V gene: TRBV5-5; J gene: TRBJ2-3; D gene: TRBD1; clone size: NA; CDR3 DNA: TGTGCCAGCAGCTTGGGGACAGGGGGCGGCACAGATACGCAGTATTTT; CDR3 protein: CASSLGTGGGTDTQYF
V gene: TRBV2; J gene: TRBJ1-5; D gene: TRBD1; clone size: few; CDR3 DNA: TGTGCCAGCAGTGCCGGGACAGGGGGTCAGCCCCAGCATTTT; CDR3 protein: CASSAGTGGQPQHF
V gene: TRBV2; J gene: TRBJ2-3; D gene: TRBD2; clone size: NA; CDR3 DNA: TGTGCCAGCAGTGGACTAGCAGCAAGCACAGATACGCAGTATTTT; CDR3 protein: CASSGLAASTDTQYF
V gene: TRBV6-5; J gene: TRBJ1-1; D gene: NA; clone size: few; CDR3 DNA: TGTGCCAGCAGCACACAGAACACTGAAGCTTTCTTT; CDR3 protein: CASSTQNTEAFF
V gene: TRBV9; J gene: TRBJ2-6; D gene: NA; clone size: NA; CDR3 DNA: TGTGCCAGCAGCCTCGGACCGCTCAACTCTGGGGCCAACGTCCTGACTTTC; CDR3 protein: CASSLGPLNSGANVLTF
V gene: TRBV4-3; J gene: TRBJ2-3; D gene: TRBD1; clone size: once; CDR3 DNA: TGCGCCAGCAGCCTACAGGGGGAAGGGACAGATACGCAGTATTTT; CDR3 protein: CASSLQGEGTDTQYF
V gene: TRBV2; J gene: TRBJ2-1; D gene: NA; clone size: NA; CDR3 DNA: TGTGCCAGCAACAGGAATGGCGTGAGGGCCTACAATGAGCAGTTCTTC; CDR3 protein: CASNRNGVRAYNEQFF
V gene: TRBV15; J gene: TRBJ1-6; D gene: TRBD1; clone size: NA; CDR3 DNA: TGTGCCACCAGAGCGGACAGGGGTGATGGTTCACCCCTCCACTTT; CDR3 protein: CATRADRGDGSPLHF
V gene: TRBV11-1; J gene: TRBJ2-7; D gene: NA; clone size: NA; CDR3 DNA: TGTGCCAGCAGCTCCCCCGGGACGGACTACGAGCAGTACTTC; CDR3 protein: CASSSPGTDYEQYF
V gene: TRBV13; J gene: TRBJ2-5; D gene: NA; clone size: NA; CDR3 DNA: TGTGCCAGCAGCTCGCGGGACTCACAAGAGACCCAGTACTTC; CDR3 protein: CASSSRDSQETQYF